These 5 T cell receptor beta chains were sequenced from one sample in a study of tumor-infiltrating lymphocytes in primary liver carcinoma. Production of TCR beta cDNA used around 460 ng total RNA together with a constant-region primer. Investigators got TCR beta libraries out of three nested multiplex PCR rounds, done with slightly modified ARM-PCR. Investigators reported that the first two PCR rounds, at 10 cycles each, used TRBV1-TRBV30 forward primers with a C-beta reverse primer. TCRdb reanalysed the multiplex PCR reads using MiXCR and keeps one entry per CDR3 protein. Of 50,000 or so distinct CDR3 sequences listed, roughly 80% are singletons. From around 20-30 mg of unsorted bulk tissue, DNA and RNA were co-extracted together. The sample consisted of liver tumor tissue from sampling region 5. The subset was: tumor region T5, tumor centre. The receptors originated from a man in his forties or fifties with primary liver carcinoma and hepatitis B virus infection.

As for this clonotype: At one of its ends the junction is not consistent with the germline gene, which may arise from a read error. The rearrangement joins TRBV4-1 to TRBJ2-7, with unresolved D. This CDR3 comprises 14 residues. CDR1 is MGHRA, CDR2 YSYEKL, per germline. The CDR3 loop reads CISSQSNQIYEQYF. As DNA, the CDR3 is TGCATCAGCAGCCAATCAAACCAGATCTACGAGCAATACTTC.

Comments on this clonotype: Lacking the conserved final phenylalanine or tryptophan, this CDR3 likely reflects a read error. This chain joins TRBV5-5 and TRBJ2-7, with D perhaps TRBD2 (5 bases). The CDR3 is 13 amino acids. Germline V CDR1 and CDR2: SGHKS, YYEKEE (reference sequence). In DNA, the CDR3 is TGTGCCAGCAGCTTACCTACGGGGTACGAACAGTACTTA. Translating it yields CASSLPTGYEQYL.

The chain is built from TRBV11-2 and TRBJ2-7, with D unclear. The V and J ends lost 0 bases and 0 bases respectively, with 9 bases between them. CDR1 and CDR2 (germline): SGHAT, FQNNGV. CDR3 length: 15 amino acids. Here the CDR3 reads CASSLDYSISYEQYF. Written as DNA, the CDR3 is TGTGCCAGCAGCTTAGATTACAGTATCTCCTACGAGCAGTACTTC.

This clonotype showed up just once. The missing conserved phenylalanine or tryptophan at the end of this CDR3 makes a read error likely. The gene calls are TRBV11-1 and TRBJ2-3; D may be TRBD1 or TRBD2 (5 bases each). The CDR3 is 19 residues long. With 4 bases removed from V and 1 base from J, the gap between germline ends came to 24 bases. Germline assignment: CDR1 SGHAT and CDR2 FQDESV (reference sequence). The CDR3 region has the DNA TGTGCCAGCAGCTCTGGGGGAAGCTCTGTTGGGGCCTGCACAGATACGCAGTATCTT. It translates to CASSSGGSSVGACTDTQYL.

Note on this clonotype: A junction boundary mismatches the germline segment, possibly from a read error. This rearrangement joins TRBV11-1 to TRBJ2-3; TRBD1 or TRBD2 may be the D gene (5 bases each). CDR3 length: 19 residues. CDR1 and CDR2 (germline): SGHAT, FQDESV (reference sequence). The CDR3 spells CTSSSGGSSVGALTDRQYF. The DNA of the CDR3 is TGTACCAGCAGCTCTGGGGGAAGCTCTGTTGGAGCCCTCACAGATAGGCAGTATTTT.